Listed here are 26 T cell receptor beta chains from one sample, sequenced in a study of CD8+ T cells in alopecia areata. Following extraction, RNA underwent reverse transcription to cDNA, which served as the sequencing template. The data were produced by immunoSEQ multiplex PCR, yet TCRdb's version contains in-frame clones alone and is incomplete. The sample lists about 110,000 clones; roughly 59% were seen once. Sample: CD8+ T cells sorted from blood. The receptors here all came from a human donor in good health.

This chain joins TRBV5-6 and TRBJ1-1; the match to TRBD1 covers 11 bases. This CDR3 is built from 14 residues. The V gene's germline CDR1 is SGHDT and CDR2 YYEEEE. V was pared by 3 bases and J by 4 bases, with 2 bases of the junction left unmatched. CDR3 sequence (DNA): TGTGCCAGCAGCTGGGGGACAGGGGGCACTGAAGCTTTCTTT. It specifies CASSWGTGGTEAFF.

This clone was seen a single time. The V gene is TRBV15, the J gene TRBJ1-2; no clear D. CDR1 and CDR2 from the germline V gene are LNHNV and YYDKDF (reference sequence). The CDR3 loop spans 11 amino acids. V was pared by 3 bases and J by 10 bases, with 9 bases between. The CDR3 protein is CATSRYRNYTF. The CDR3 nucleotides read TGTGCCACCAGCAGGTATCGCAACTACACCTTC.

The chain recombines TRBV7-4 with TRBJ1-5; TRBD1 is a possible D gene (6 bases). Germline assignment: CDR1 SGHVT and CDR2 SQSDAQ. V was pared by 3 bases and J by 4 bases, with 10 bases between. CDR3 length: 14 amino acids. The CDR3 DNA reads TGTGCCAGCAGCTTGGGGGGGACAAATCAGCCCCAGCATTTT. Protein sequence: CASSLGGTNQPQHF.

The chain joins TRBV11-2 to TRBJ2-7; TRBD2 agrees at 9 bases. There are 15 residues in the CDR3. V was pared by 5 bases and J by 5 bases, with 10 bases of the junction left unmatched. CDR1 and CDR2 from the germline V gene are SGHAT and FQNNGV. CDR3 nucleotide sequence: TGTGCCAGCAGCGATCCGGGACTAGCTGTGAACGAGCAGTACTTC. Protein: CASSDPGLAVNEQYF.

The chain is built from TRBV7-9 and TRBJ2-7; no clear D. CDR1 and CDR2 from the germline V gene are SEHNR and FQNEAQ (reference sequence). The CDR3 totals 15 residues. Trimming cost V 1 base and J 6 bases, with 16 bases left between them. The CDR3 nucleotides read TGTGCCAGCAGCTTAGACGCCAGGTCAACGGGCGAGCAGTACTTC. Protein sequence: CASSLDARSTGEQYF.

The V and J genes are TRBV4-1 and TRBJ2-1; TRBD1 matches 8 bases. Germline CDR1 is MGHRA and CDR2 is YSYEKL. The CDR3 is 15 amino acids. V lost 3 bases to trimming and J lost 8 bases; unmatched junction nucleotides: 9. The chain's CDR3 is CASSHPGQGGHEQFF. Here the CDR3 DNA reads TGCGCCAGCAGCCACCCCGGACAGGGCGGCCATGAGCAGTTCTTC.

This clone showed up just a few times. This chain joins TRBV2 and TRBJ2-6; D ambiguous. V dropped 10 bases and J dropped 0 bases, with 4 bases sitting between them. The CDR3 contains 12 residues. Looked up from germline, CDR1 is SNHLY and CDR2 is FYNNEI. The CDR3 DNA reads as TGTGCCACCCACTCTGGGGCCAACGTCCTGACTTTC. Translating it yields CATHSGANVLTF.

V is TRBV11-2 and J is TRBJ2-7; D ambiguous. Germline CDR1 and CDR2: SGHAT and FQNNGV. With 5 bases removed from V and 4 bases from J, the gap between germline ends came to 18 bases. This CDR3 has 15 residues. The CDR3 DNA is TGTGCCAGCAGCCAGACCCTCGACGGAGCATACGAGCAGTACTTC. Amino acid sequence: CASSQTLDGAYEQYF.

This clone was seen only a few times. The V and J genes are TRBV27 and TRBJ2-7, with 8 positions matching TRBD1. CDR3 size: 17 residues. Germline CDR1 MNHEY, CDR2 SMNVEV (reference sequence). V lost 0 bases and J lost 4; bases outside the gene matches: 11. The CDR3 nucleotides read TGTGCCAGCAGTTTATCCCCTCCCGGGACAGGCAAATACGAGCAGTACTTC. Translating gives CASSLSPPGTGKYEQYF.

The rearrangement links TRBV2 to TRBJ1-6, with D uncertain. The CDR3 length is 13 residues. V was cut by 0 bases and J by 12 bases, with 9 bases left in between. Germline CDR1 is SNHLY and CDR2 is FYNNEI. The CDR3: CASSEARLEPLHF. The CDR3 DNA is TGTGCCAGCAGTGAAGCGAGGTTGGAACCCCTCCACTTT. Full variable domain (missing parts from reference TRBV2 and TRBJ1-6): EPEVTQTPSHQVTQMGQEVILRCVPISNHLYFYWYRQILGQKVEFLVSFYNNEISEKSEIFDDQFSVERPDGSNFTLKIRSTKLEDSAMYFCASSEARLEPLHFGNGTRLTVT.

A note on this clone: The sample carries other DNA sequences with the same CDR3. The CDR3: CASSLGTGSYEQYF. In nucleotides, the CDR3 is TGTGCCAGCAGTCTCGGAACAGGGAGCTACGAGCAGTACTTC. V usage is TRBV27 and J usage is TRBJ2-7, with D perhaps TRBD1 (6 bases). Trimming left V 5 bases short and J 3 bases short, with 14 bases between. Germline V lookup: CDR1 MNHEY, CDR2 SMNVEV (reference sequence). The CDR3 spans 14 residues.

This chain joins TRBV4-1 and TRBJ2-5; no clear D gene. CDR1 is MGHRA and CDR2 is YSYEKL in the germline V gene. V was clipped by 1 base and J by 3 bases, with 9 bases between them. There are 14 residues in the CDR3. CDR3 region: CASSQAPQEETQYF. CDR3 sequence (DNA): TGCGCCAGCAGCCAAGCCCCCCAGGAAGAGACCCAGTACTTC.

The chain carries TRBV13 and TRBJ2-7; 9 bases are a match to TRBD1. CDR1 and CDR2 (germline): PRHDT, FYEKMQ (reference sequence). V shed 5 bases and J 2 bases; nucleotides not matched to a gene: 4. There are 14 residues in the CDR3. CDR3 DNA sequence: TGTGCCAGCAGCCCGGACAGGGGAACCTACGAGCAGTACTTC. The encoded protein is CASSPDRGTYEQYF. The whole variable domain, remainder taken from reference TRBV13 and TRBJ2-7, is AAGVIQSPRHLIKEKRETATLKCYPIPRHDTVYWYQQGPGQDPQFLISFYEKMQSDKGSIPDRFSAQQFSDYHSELNMSSLELGDSALYFCASSPDRGTYEQYFGPGTRLTVT.

This chain uses TRBV4-2 with TRBJ2-5; unclear D gene. The germline V and J ends were trimmed by 5 bases and 5 bases, with 21 bases remaining between them. This CDR3 is built from 16 residues. Germline CDR1 and CDR2: LGHNA and YNFKEQ. For the CDR3, the DNA is TGTGCCAGCAGCTCGATCCCTCAGGAGAGCAGTGAGACCCAGTACTTC. Translation: CASSSIPQESSETQYF.

This clone was seen more than once but under ten times. This chain joins TRBV29-1 and TRBJ2-5; D is perhaps TRBD2 (5 bases). The CDR3 is 13 amino acids. The V end was cut by 6 bases, the J end by 2 bases, with 13 bases between. Per germline, CDR1 SQVTM and CDR2 ANQGSEA. CDR3 DNA sequence: TGCAGCGTCCTAGGCGGGCATCAAGAGACCCAGTACTTC. Amino acid sequence: CSVLGGHQETQYF.

This sequence joins TRBV27 and TRBJ1-5; D not certain. The germline V and J ends were trimmed by 3 bases and 5 bases, with 8 bases remaining between them. The CDR3 is 13 residues long. The germline CDR1 and CDR2 sequences are MNHEY and SMNVEV (reference sequence). Here the CDR3 reads CASSLAADQPQHF. The CDR3 bases are TGTGCCAGCAGTTTGGCGGCAGATCAGCCCCAGCATTTT.

The chain has TRBV5-1 and TRBJ1-1, with TRBD1 as a possible D gene (5 bases). Germline assignment: CDR1 SGHRS and CDR2 YFSETQ. The CDR3 sequence is 15 residues long. V lost 3 bases and J lost 6, with 18 bases in between. CDR3 residues: CASSYSGGDFSEAFF. As DNA, the CDR3 is TGCGCCAGCAGCTACTCTGGGGGGGATTTCTCTGAAGCTTTCTTT.

The chain employs TRBV23-1 and TRBJ2-4, with D possibly TRBD1 on 5 matching bases. TRBV23-1 is reported as an ORF; its role is uncertain. The CDR3 runs to 14 residues. With 4 bases removed from V and 0 bases from J, the gap between germline ends came to 7 bases. The CDR3 nucleotides are TGCGCCAGCAGTCGGGGCGAAGCCAAAAACATTCAGTACTTC. This translates into CASSRGEAKNIQYF.

The chain links TRBV5-6 to TRBJ1-1, with D possibly being TRBD1 (5 bases). Germline V gives CDR1 SGHDT, CDR2 YYEEEE. The V end lost 2 bases, the J end lost 6 bases, and 14 bases lay between the germline ends. CDR3 length: 14 amino acids. CDR3 bases: TGTGCCAGCAGCTTCGGGACGGCGGGCTCTGAAGCTTTCTTT. Its protein product is CASSFGTAGSEAFF.

V usage is TRBV5-6 and J usage is TRBJ1-6; 8 bases line up with TRBD1. Germline trimming cut 4 bases from V and 10 bases from J; bases unmatched to any gene: 7. CDR3 length: 14 residues. Germline CDR1 and CDR2: SGHDT and YYEEEE. The CDR3 sequence is CASSPGGEGSPLHF. CDR3 sequence (DNA): TGTGCCAGCAGCCCAGGGGGCGAAGGATCACCCCTCCACTTT.

Turning to this clone: Its ends do not fully match the called genes, so a read error is possible. This chain connects TRBV6-1 to TRBJ1-2; the match to TRBD1 covers 7 bases. The CDR3 has 15 amino acids. CDR1 is MNHNS, CDR2 SASEGT, per germline. CDR3 sequence (DNA): TGTCCCAGCAGTGAATCCAGACAGGGTGACTATGGCTACACCTTC. It codes for CPSSESRQGDYGYTF.

The rearrangement joins TRBV7-9 to TRBJ2-7; D may be TRBD1 (5 bases). Per the germline V gene, CDR1 is SEHNR and CDR2 is FQNEAQ (reference sequence). V lost 1 base and J lost 4, with 11 bases in between. This CDR3 is 14 amino acids long. This CDR3 reads CASSLGDSFYEQYF. The CDR3 DNA reads as TGTGCCAGCAGCTTAGGAGACAGCTTTTACGAGCAGTACTTC. Variable domain in full (rest from reference TRBV7-9 and TRBJ2-7): DTGVSQNPRHKITKRGQNVTFRCDPISEHNRLYWYRQTLGQGPEFLTYFQNEAQLEKSRLLSDRFSAERPKGSFSTLEIQRTEQGDSAMYLCASSLGDSFYEQYFGPGTRLTVT.

The V call is TRBV10-3, the J call TRBJ2-3; perhaps TRBD2 as D (5 bases). The CDR3 has 15 amino acids. V was shortened by 2 bases and J by 2 bases, with 11 bases between the two germline ends. Per the germline V gene, CDR1 is ENHRY and CDR2 is SYGVKD. The CDR3 DNA reads as TGTGCCATCAGTGAGAGGCGGGCAATCACAGATACGCAGTATTTT. Its translation: CAISERRAITDTQYF.

In this sample, this clone turned up a few times. The genes are TRBV5-6 and TRBJ2-7, with D perhaps TRBD2 (5 bases). CDR3 length equals 13 residues. Germline loops: CDR1 SGHDT, CDR2 YYEEEE. Trimming took 0 bases from V and 5 from J, leaving 9 bases between them. The CDR3 DNA reads TGTGCCAGCAGCTTGGGGAGGTCTGACGAGCAGTACTTC. It encodes CASSLGRSDEQYF.

V gene TRBV7-9 combines with J gene TRBJ1-6; weak D call: TRBD1 (6 bases). The germline CDR1 and CDR2 sequences are SEHNR and FQNEAQ (reference sequence). The CDR3 covers 16 residues. The ends were cut back, 1 base at V and 7 bases at J, with 14 bases in the middle. The CDR3 DNA is TGTGCCAGCAGCTTAGGCTCACAGGGATGGAATTCACCCCTCCACTTT. This gives the protein CASSLGSQGWNSPLHF.

The chain employs TRBV10-3 and TRBJ2-3; D is undetermined. Trimming removed 3 bases at V and 2 bases at J, with 6 bases between. Germline loops: CDR1 ENHRY, CDR2 SYGVKD. The CDR3 runs 13 residues. The CDR3 nucleotides are TGTGCCATCAGTGACCCCGCCACAGATACGCAGTATTTT. Translating it yields CAISDPATDTQYF.